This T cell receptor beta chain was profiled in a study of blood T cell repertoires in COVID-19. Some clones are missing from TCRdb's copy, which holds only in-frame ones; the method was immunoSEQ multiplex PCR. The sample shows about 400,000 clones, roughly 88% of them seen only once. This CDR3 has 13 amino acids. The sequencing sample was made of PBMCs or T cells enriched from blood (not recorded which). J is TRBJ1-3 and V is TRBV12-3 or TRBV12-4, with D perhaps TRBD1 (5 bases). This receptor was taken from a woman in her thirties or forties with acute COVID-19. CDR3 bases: TGTGTTACGAACAGGAACTCTGGAAACACCATATATTTT. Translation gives CVTNRNSGNTIYF.